Listed below are T cell receptor beta chains from one sample, sequenced in a study of shared clonotypes between healthy human individuals. Only in-frame clones appear in the TCRdb table, and some are missing; sequencing was by immunoSEQ multiplex PCR. The sample has millions of clones, 85% to 95% seen once. Sequenced sample: naive CD8+ T cells sorted from blood. Receptors originate from a young man in good health. Both conserved end residues are part of each CDR3. The D gene is left open where the match is weak. The size field is filled for only some rows; it gives once, few, many or a size class.

DNA: TGTGCCAGCAGCTCAGAATTGCCGGGACTAGCGTCTAGCACAGATACGCAGTATTTT
CDR3: CASSSELPGLASSTDTQYF
J: TRBJ2-3
size: -
D: TRBD2
V: TRBV28

DNA: TGTGCCAGCAGCTTAATCGGGCTAGCGGGACGTACAGATACGCAGTATTTT
CDR3: CASSLIGLAGRTDTQYF
J: TRBJ2-3
size: -
D: TRBD2
V: TRBV7-9

DNA: TGCAGCGTTGTACCCGCAGCCTCGAACACCGGGGAGCTGTTTTTT
CDR3: CSVVPAASNTGELFF
J: TRBJ2-2
size: -
D: -
V: TRBV29-1

DNA: TGTGCCAGCAGCCCATGGACAGGGGAGGGAACTAATGAAAAACTGTTTTTT
CDR3: CASSPWTGEGTNEKLFF
J: TRBJ1-4
size: -
D: TRBD1
V: TRBV13

DNA: TGCGCCAGCAGCTCAGGACTAGCGGGAGTTTTCGAGCAGTACTTC
CDR3: CASSSGLAGVFEQYF
J: TRBJ2-7
size: -
D: TRBD2
V: TRBV5-1

DNA: TGTGCCAGCAGCTTGAGGGAGGAGGATACGCAGTATTTT
CDR3: CASSLREEDTQYF
J: TRBJ2-3
size: -
D: -
V: TRBV7-9

DNA: TGTGCCAGCAGTTCCCCAGGGTCTTACGAGCAGTACTTC
CDR3: CASSSPGSYEQYF
J: TRBJ2-7
size: -
D: -
V: TRBV28

DNA: TGTGCCAGCAGCGTAGGAGGAGGGGCGAACGAAAAACTGTTTTTT
CDR3: CASSVGGGANEKLFF
J: TRBJ1-4
size: -
D: -
V: TRBV9

DNA: TGTGCCACCGTGGACAGGGGGAACACTGAAGCTTTCTTT
CDR3: CATVDRGNTEAFF
J: TRBJ1-1
size: once
D: TRBD1
V: TRBV7-8

DNA: TGTGCCAGCAGCTTGGCCGAACCAACCAACTATGGCTACACCTTC
CDR3: CASSLAEPTNYGYTF
J: TRBJ1-2
size: once
D: -
V: TRBV5-4

DNA: TGTGCCAGCAGCGAGTATAAGAACACTGAAGCTTTCTTT
CDR3: CASSEYKNTEAFF
J: TRBJ1-1
size: few
D: -
V: TRBV5-5

DNA: TGTGCCAGCAGCTTATGGGCAGAAGAAGGAGGGTCACCCCTCCACTTT
CDR3: CASSLWAEEGGSPLHF
J: TRBJ1-6
size: once
D: -
V: TRBV7-6

DNA: TGTGCCAGCAGCTTAGTAACAGACCCCGCTAACTATGGCTACACCTTC
CDR3: CASSLVTDPANYGYTF
J: TRBJ1-2
size: -
D: -
V: TRBV11-2

DNA: TGTGCCAGCAGCTTAACTAGCGGGAGAGATTACCAAGAGACCCAGTACTTC
CDR3: CASSLTSGRDYQETQYF
J: TRBJ2-5
size: -
D: TRBD2
V: TRBV13

DNA: TGTGCCAGCAGCCAAGATAAGGACTACCCCACAGATACGCAGTATTTT
CDR3: CASSQDKDYPTDTQYF
J: TRBJ2-3
size: -
D: -
V: TRBV4-2

DNA: TGTGCCAGCAGTGACCTCGGTCGGGACTCCTCCTACGAGCAGTACTTC
CDR3: CASSDLGRDSSYEQYF
J: TRBJ2-7
size: few
D: -
V: TRBV2

DNA: TGTGCCAGCAGCCCCAAAAGGGGGCTCGAGCAGTACTTC
CDR3: CASSPKRGLEQYF
J: TRBJ2-7
size: -
D: TRBD1
V: TRBV13

DNA: TGTGCCAGCAGCAAAGATGCAGGGTGCGATGGCTACACCTTC
CDR3: CASSKDAGCDGYTF
J: TRBJ1-2
size: -
D: -
V: TRBV21-1

DNA: TGTGCCAGCAGCGTAGGGAGGCTAGCTAGCACAGATACGCAGTATTTT
CDR3: CASSVGRLASTDTQYF
J: TRBJ2-3
size: -
D: -
V: TRBV9

DNA: TGTGCCTGGAGTGTGGAACGGGTCCTTTGGAATTCACCCCTCCACTTT
CDR3: CAWSVERVLWNSPLHF
J: TRBJ1-6
size: -
D: -
V: TRBV30

DNA: TGTGCCAGCAGTTTAGGGGCCTACTATGGCTACACCTTC
CDR3: CASSLGAYYGYTF
J: TRBJ1-2
size: -
D: -
V: TRBV28

DNA: TGTGCCAGCAGCTCGCTAGCGGGGGGGCAGAATGAGCAGTTCTTC
CDR3: CASSSLAGGQNEQFF
J: TRBJ2-1
size: -
D: TRBD2
V: TRBV7-6

DNA: TGTGCCTGGAGCTTGGTCCGGGAGGATTCACCCCTCCACTTT
CDR3: CAWSLVREDSPLHF
J: TRBJ1-6
size: -
D: -
V: TRBV30

DNA: TGTGCCAGCAGCCCGCGACTAGCGGGAGGGCCGTCGGTGTACAATGAGCAGTTCTTC
CDR3: CASSPRLAGGPSVYNEQFF
J: TRBJ2-1
size: -
D: TRBD2
V: TRBV14

DNA: TGTGCCAGCAGCTTCACAGGGAACACCGGGGAGCTGTTTTTT
CDR3: CASSFTGNTGELFF
J: TRBJ2-2
size: -
D: -
V: TRBV5-4

DNA: TGCGCCAGCAGCTCGGGGGTAAGCACCCAAGACCTCTCCTACGAGCAGTACTTC
CDR3: CASSSGVSTQDLSYEQYF
J: TRBJ2-7
size: -
D: -
V: TRBV5-1

DNA: TGTGCCAGCTCACTCCCGCAGGGGGGTAAGGCCAACGTCCTGACTTTC
CDR3: CASSLPQGGKANVLTF
J: TRBJ2-6
size: -
D: -
V: TRBV18

DNA: TGTGCCAGCAGCCCCGGGACAGAGTCCTACGAGCAGTACTTC
CDR3: CASSPGTESYEQYF
J: TRBJ2-7
size: -
D: TRBD1
V: TRBV5-6

DNA: TGTGCCAGCAGCGTAAAACTCGGGGGGGCCTACAATGAGCAGTTCTTC
CDR3: CASSVKLGGAYNEQFF
J: TRBJ2-1
size: -
D: TRBD2
V: TRBV9

DNA: TGTGCCAGCAGCGGGGCCCCGGGGACCCAGTACTTC
CDR3: CASSGAPGTQYF
J: TRBJ2-5
size: -
D: -
V: TRBV2

DNA: TGTGCCAGCAGCTTAGCGCCGGGACTGGCCTACAATGAGCAGTTCTTC
CDR3: CASSLAPGLAYNEQFF
J: TRBJ2-1
size: -
D: -
V: TRBV7-9

DNA: TGTGCCAGCAGCCCGACAGGGGCTGATCAGCCCCAGCATTTT
CDR3: CASSPTGADQPQHF
J: TRBJ1-5
size: -
D: TRBD1
V: TRBV6-5

DNA: TGTGCCAGCACCCGGACAGGAGTCACCGGGGAGCTGTTTTTT
CDR3: CASTRTGVTGELFF
J: TRBJ2-2
size: -
D: TRBD1
V: TRBV6-5

DNA: TGTGCCAGCAGCTTCCTAACAGGGGGCGCGGCCTACGAGCAGTACTTC
CDR3: CASSFLTGGAAYEQYF
J: TRBJ2-7
size: -
D: TRBD1
V: TRBV27

DNA: TGTGCCAGCAGCGTAGGTAGGGACAGCCTCGAGCAGTACTTC
CDR3: CASSVGRDSLEQYF
J: TRBJ2-7
size: -
D: TRBD1
V: TRBV9

DNA: TGTGCCAGCAGCTTAGATGCTGGCGGGGAGCTGTTTTTT
CDR3: CASSLDAGGELFF
J: TRBJ2-2
size: -
D: -
V: TRBV7-9

DNA: TGTGCCAGCAGTAGTGGACAGGGGAGTGATACGCAGTATTTT
CDR3: CASSSGQGSDTQYF
J: TRBJ2-3
size: -
D: TRBD1
V: TRBV5-6

DNA: TGTGCCAGCAGTGACCCAGCGGGAGTGGCCGAGCAGTACTTC
CDR3: CASSDPAGVAEQYF
J: TRBJ2-7
size: -
D: TRBD2
V: TRBV2

DNA: TGTGCCTGGAGTCTGGGCTCTGGGGCCAACGTCCTGACTTTC
CDR3: CAWSLGSGANVLTF
J: TRBJ2-6
size: few
D: -
V: TRBV30

DNA: TGTGCCATCAGTGAGTCCCTGACAGTGAGTAACTATGGCTACACCTTC
CDR3: CAISESLTVSNYGYTF
J: TRBJ1-2
size: -
D: -
V: TRBV10-3

DNA: TGTGCCAGCAGCATCGCCGGGACTAGCGGGGGAGCACCTATGTCAGATACGCAGTATTTT
CDR3: CASSIAGTSGGAPMSDTQYF
J: TRBJ2-3
size: -
D: TRBD2
V: TRBV13

DNA: TGTGCCAGCAGCATAACAGGGAACGCCGGGGAGCTGTTTTTT
CDR3: CASSITGNAGELFF
J: TRBJ2-2
size: -
D: -
V: TRBV7-3

DNA: TGTGCCAGCAGCCCCGGGGGGTCACCCTCCTACAATGAGCAGTTCTTC
CDR3: CASSPGGSPSYNEQFF
J: TRBJ2-1
size: -
D: TRBD2
V: TRBV4-2

DNA: TGTGCCATCAGTGGGGACAGGATGGACACCGGGGAGCTGTTTTTT
CDR3: CAISGDRMDTGELFF
J: TRBJ2-2
size: -
D: TRBD1
V: TRBV10-3

DNA: TGCGCCAGCAGCCACACACAGAGATTACAAGAGACCCAGTACTTC
CDR3: CASSHTQRLQETQYF
J: TRBJ2-5
size: once
D: -
V: TRBV4-1

DNA: TGTGCCAGCAGCTGGGGGGACACTGAAGCTTTCTTT
CDR3: CASSWGDTEAFF
J: TRBJ1-1
size: -
D: -
V: TRBV11-2

DNA: TGTGCCAGCAGCTCATTGACGGGAGTCGAAGAGACCCAGTACTTC
CDR3: CASSSLTGVEETQYF
J: TRBJ2-5
size: -
D: -
V: TRBV6-5

DNA: TGTGCCAGCAGTTACGAAGGGGCGGACCAAGAGACCCAGTACTTC
CDR3: CASSYEGADQETQYF
J: TRBJ2-5
size: -
D: -
V: TRBV6-5

DNA: TGTGCCAGTAGTCCTATGCGACACGGGACACAGACCTACAATGAGCAGTTCTTC
CDR3: CASSPMRHGTQTYNEQFF
J: TRBJ2-1
size: once
D: -
V: TRBV19

DNA: TGTGCCAGCAGCTTAGGTGGCAGGGGGGCCTACGAGCAGTACTTC
CDR3: CASSLGGRGAYEQYF
J: TRBJ2-7
size: -
D: -
V: TRBV13

DNA: TGTGCCAGCTCTCGGCCCTCCTACAATGAGCAGTTCTTC
CDR3: CASSRPSYNEQFF
J: TRBJ2-1
size: few
D: -
V: TRBV2

DNA: TGTGCCAGCAGCTTGGATCTCGACTATGGCTACACCTTC
CDR3: CASSLDLDYGYTF
J: TRBJ1-2
size: -
D: -
V: TRBV5-6

DNA: TGTGCCAGCAGCCAACGGACAGGGGGCGCCTCCTACGAGCAGTACTTC
CDR3: CASSQRTGGASYEQYF
J: TRBJ2-7
size: many
D: TRBD1
V: TRBV4-2

DNA: TGTGCCAGCTGGGGATATGGCTACACCTTC
CDR3: CASWGYGYTF
J: TRBJ1-2
size: once
D: -
V: TRBV25-1

DNA: TGCGCCAGCAGCCAAGAGACTAGCGTTAGCACAGATACGCAGTATTTT
CDR3: CASSQETSVSTDTQYF
J: TRBJ2-3
size: once
D: TRBD2
V: TRBV4-1